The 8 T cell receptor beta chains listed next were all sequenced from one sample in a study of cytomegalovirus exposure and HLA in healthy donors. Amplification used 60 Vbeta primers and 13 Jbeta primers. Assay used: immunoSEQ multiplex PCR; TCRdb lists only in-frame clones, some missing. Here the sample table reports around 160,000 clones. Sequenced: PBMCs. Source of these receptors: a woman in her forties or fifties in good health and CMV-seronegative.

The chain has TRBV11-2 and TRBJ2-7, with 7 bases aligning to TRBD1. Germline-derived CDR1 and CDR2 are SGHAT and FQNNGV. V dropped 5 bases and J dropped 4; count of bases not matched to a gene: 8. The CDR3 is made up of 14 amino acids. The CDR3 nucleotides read TGTGCCAGCAGCACTGACAGGGCCTATTACGAGCAGTACTTC. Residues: CASSTDRAYYEQYF.

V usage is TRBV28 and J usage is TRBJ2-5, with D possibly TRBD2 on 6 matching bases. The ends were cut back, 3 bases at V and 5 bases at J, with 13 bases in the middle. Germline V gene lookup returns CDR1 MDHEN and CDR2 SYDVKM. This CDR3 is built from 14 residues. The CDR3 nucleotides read TGTGCCAGCAGTTTTATTGGAGGGACGGAGACCCAGTACTTC. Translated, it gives CASSFIGGTETQYF. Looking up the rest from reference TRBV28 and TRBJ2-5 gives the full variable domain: DVKVTQSSRYLVKRTGEKVFLECVQDMDHENMFWYRQDPGLGLRLIYFSYDVKMKEKGDIPEGYSVSREKKERFSLILESASTNQTSMYLCASSFIGGTETQYFGPGTRLLVL.

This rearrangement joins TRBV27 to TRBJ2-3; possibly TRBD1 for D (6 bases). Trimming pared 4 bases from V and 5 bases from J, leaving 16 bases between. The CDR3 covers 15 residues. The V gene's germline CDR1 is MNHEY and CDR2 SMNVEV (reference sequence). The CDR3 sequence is CASSSGVHVGDTQYF. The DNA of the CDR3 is TGTGCCAGCAGTTCAGGGGTCCACGTAGGAGATACGCAGTATTTT.

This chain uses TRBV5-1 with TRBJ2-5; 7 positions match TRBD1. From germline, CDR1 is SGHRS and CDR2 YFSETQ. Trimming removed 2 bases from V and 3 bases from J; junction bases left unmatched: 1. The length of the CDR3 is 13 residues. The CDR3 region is CASSFTGEETQYF. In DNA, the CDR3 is TGCGCCAGCAGCTTTACAGGGGAAGAGACCCAGTACTTC.

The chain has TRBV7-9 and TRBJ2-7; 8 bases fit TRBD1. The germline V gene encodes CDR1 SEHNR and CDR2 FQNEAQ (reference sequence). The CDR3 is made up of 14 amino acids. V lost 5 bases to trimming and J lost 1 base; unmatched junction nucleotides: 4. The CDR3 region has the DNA TGTGCCAGCAGCACTGGACAGGGTTCCTACGAGCAGTACTTC. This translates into CASSTGQGSYEQYF.

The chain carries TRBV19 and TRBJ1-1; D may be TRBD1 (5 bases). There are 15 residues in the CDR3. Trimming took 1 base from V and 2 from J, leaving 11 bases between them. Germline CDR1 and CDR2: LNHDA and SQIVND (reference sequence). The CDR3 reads CASSIGTRGNTEAFF. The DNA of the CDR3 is TGTGCCAGTAGTATAGGGACAAGAGGAAACACTGAAGCTTTCTTT.

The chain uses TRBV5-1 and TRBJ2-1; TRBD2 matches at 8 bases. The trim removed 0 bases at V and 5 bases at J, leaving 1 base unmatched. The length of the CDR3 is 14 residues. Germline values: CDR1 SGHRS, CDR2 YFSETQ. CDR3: CASSLALADNEQFF. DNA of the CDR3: TGCGCCAGCAGCTTGGCACTAGCGGACAATGAGCAGTTCTTC.

CDR3 amino acids: CASSMAGANNEKLFF. For the CDR3, the DNA is TGTGCCAGTAGTATGGCAGGGGCGAATAATGAAAAACTGTTTTTT. The chain couples TRBV19 to TRBJ1-4, with D perhaps matching TRBD1 (6 bases). Germline CDR1 reads LNHDA; CDR2 reads SQIVND (reference sequence). Trimming pared 3 bases from V and 4 bases from J, leaving 12 bases between. This CDR3 contains 15 residues.